The rows below give T cell receptor beta chains drawn from one sample of a study of technical replicates of blood from several donors. Assay used: immunoSEQ multiplex PCR; TCRdb lists only in-frame clones, some missing. The data show 65,000 to 95,000 clones, just over 90% seen once. Sample: T cells isolated from PBMCs. The receptor source for this set is a human donor in good health. CDR3s include the opening cysteine and the closing phenylalanine or tryptophan. A D gene is named only where the DNA matches it firmly. Part of the rows lack a size; the others show once, few, many or a class for expanded clones.

V gene: TRBV6-5; D gene: TRBD1; J gene: TRBJ1-2; clone size: NA; CDR3 protein: CASTGAGGGYTF; CDR3 DNA: TGTGCCAGCACGGGGGCAGGGGGCGGCTACACCTTC
V gene: TRBV5-4; D gene: TRBD1; J gene: TRBJ2-1; clone size: NA; CDR3 protein: CASRLTGGRYNEQFF; CDR3 DNA: TGTGCCAGCAGACTAACAGGGGGCAGGTACAATGAGCAGTTCTTC
V gene: TRBV2; D gene: TRBD1; J gene: TRBJ1-2; clone size: NA; CDR3 protein: CAKVRDRGVYGYTF; CDR3 DNA: TGTGCCAAGGTCCGGGACAGGGGAGTCTATGGCTACACCTTC
V gene: TRBV11-2; D gene: NA; J gene: TRBJ2-7; clone size: NA; CDR3 protein: CASSLVRGTYEQYF; CDR3 DNA: TGTGCCAGCAGCTTAGTAAGGGGTACCTACGAGCAGTACTTC
V gene: TRBV9; D gene: TRBD2; J gene: TRBJ2-1; clone size: NA; CDR3 protein: CASSAGTSGGYNEQFF; CDR3 DNA: TGTGCCAGCAGCGCTGGGACTAGCGGAGGGTACAATGAGCAGTTCTTC
V gene: TRBV5-1; D gene: NA; J gene: TRBJ1-2; clone size: NA; CDR3 protein: CASSAQGTNYGYTF; CDR3 DNA: TGCGCCAGCAGCGCACAGGGTACTAACTATGGCTACACCTTC
V gene: TRBV6-5; D gene: NA; J gene: TRBJ1-1; clone size: NA; CDR3 protein: CASSYGENTEAFF; CDR3 DNA: TGTGCCAGCAGTTACGGAGAGAACACTGAAGCTTTCTTT
V gene: TRBV18; D gene: NA; J gene: TRBJ1-1; clone size: NA; CDR3 protein: CASSPVGSPDTEAFF; CDR3 DNA: TGTGCCAGCTCACCAGTCGGGTCACCGGACACTGAAGCTTTCTTT
V gene: TRBV29-1; D gene: NA; J gene: TRBJ1-1; clone size: NA; CDR3 protein: CSVDRAGTEAFF; CDR3 DNA: TGCAGCGTTGACAGAGCGGGGACTGAAGCTTTCTTT
V gene: TRBV6-6; D gene: TRBD1; J gene: TRBJ2-1; clone size: NA; CDR3 protein: CASSRGTGGNEQFF; CDR3 DNA: TGTGCCAGCAGCCGAGGGACAGGAGGCAATGAGCAGTTCTTC
V gene: TRBV7-9; D gene: TRBD1; J gene: TRBJ1-5; clone size: NA; CDR3 protein: CASTQWGQGANQPQHF; CDR3 DNA: TGTGCCAGCACCCAATGGGGACAGGGTGCCAATCAGCCCCAGCATTTT
V gene: TRBV4-2; D gene: NA; J gene: TRBJ1-3; clone size: NA; CDR3 protein: CASSQEVRLAGNTIYF; CDR3 DNA: TGTGCCAGCAGCCAAGAGGTCCGACTCGCTGGAAACACCATATATTTT
V gene: TRBV18; D gene: NA; J gene: TRBJ1-1; clone size: NA; CDR3 protein: CASSPPRIPGRGITEAFF; CDR3 DNA: TGTGCCAGCTCACCCCCCAGAATTCCGGGGCGCGGGATCACTGAAGCTTTCTTT
V gene: TRBV7-8; D gene: NA; J gene: TRBJ1-6; clone size: NA; CDR3 protein: CASSLGGGEGAPLHF; CDR3 DNA: TGTGCCAGCAGCCTGGGAGGGGGTGAGGGGGCACCCCTCCACTTT
V gene: TRBV7-2; D gene: TRBD1; J gene: TRBJ2-2; clone size: NA; CDR3 protein: CASTLGQGNTGELFF; CDR3 DNA: TGTGCCAGCACCCTGGGACAGGGTAACACCGGGGAGCTGTTTTTT
V gene: TRBV6-5; D gene: NA; J gene: TRBJ2-7; clone size: NA; CDR3 protein: CASSYSKQLSYEQYF; CDR3 DNA: TGTGCCAGCAGTTACTCGAAACAGCTTTCCTACGAGCAGTACTTC
V gene: TRBV2; D gene: NA; J gene: TRBJ2-7; clone size: NA; CDR3 protein: CASSEYGYEQYF; CDR3 DNA: TGTGCCAGCAGTGAATACGGGTACGAGCAGTACTTC
V gene: TRBV6-1; D gene: NA; J gene: TRBJ2-1; clone size: few; CDR3 protein: CASSGLEVGEQFF; CDR3 DNA: TGTGCCAGCAGTGGGCTGGAGGTGGGTGAGCAGTTCTTC
V gene: TRBV11-2; D gene: TRBD2; J gene: TRBJ2-3; clone size: NA; CDR3 protein: CASLAGGTGTDTQYF; CDR3 DNA: TGTGCCAGCCTAGCGGGAGGGACCGGCACAGATACGCAGTATTTT
V gene: TRBV27; D gene: NA; J gene: TRBJ1-5; clone size: NA; CDR3 protein: CASSLYGGFGNQPQHF; CDR3 DNA: TGTGCCAGCAGTTTATATGGGGGGTTCGGCAATCAGCCCCAGCATTTT
V gene: TRBV6-5; D gene: NA; J gene: TRBJ1-2; clone size: NA; CDR3 protein: CASRRGHLANYGYTF; CDR3 DNA: TGTGCCAGCCGCCGGGGACACCTTGCTAACTATGGCTACACCTTC
V gene: TRBV18; D gene: NA; J gene: TRBJ2-5; clone size: once; CDR3 protein: CASSPIRGETQYF; CDR3 DNA: TGTGCCAGCTCACCAATCCGGGGGGAGACCCAGTACTTC
V gene: TRBV6-1; D gene: TRBD2; J gene: TRBJ2-7; clone size: NA; CDR3 protein: CAGTRTSGGTYEQYF; CDR3 DNA: TGTGCCGGGACGAGGACTAGCGGAGGCACCTACGAGCAGTACTTC
V gene: TRBV19; D gene: TRBD2; J gene: TRBJ2-1; clone size: NA; CDR3 protein: CASTATSGSVNEQFF; CDR3 DNA: TGTGCCAGTACCGCGACTAGCGGGAGTGTCAATGAGCAGTTCTTC
V gene: TRBV11-3; D gene: NA; J gene: TRBJ2-1; clone size: once; CDR3 protein: CASSLARWGDSYNEQFF; CDR3 DNA: TGTGCCAGCAGCTTAGCGCGTTGGGGGGACTCCTACAATGAGCAGTTCTTC
V gene: TRBV6-5; D gene: NA; J gene: TRBJ2-7; clone size: NA; CDR3 protein: CASSYSGRSYEQYF; CDR3 DNA: TGTGCCAGCAGTTATTCGGGGAGGTCCTACGAGCAGTACTTC
V gene: TRBV19; D gene: NA; J gene: TRBJ2-7; clone size: NA; CDR3 protein: CASSSGNLYEQYF; CDR3 DNA: TGTGCCAGTAGTAGCGGGAACCTCTACGAGCAGTACTTC
V gene: TRBV5-1; D gene: TRBD1; J gene: TRBJ1-4; clone size: NA; CDR3 protein: CASSVFGQGRSGEKLFF; CDR3 DNA: TGCGCCAGCAGTGTTTTTGGACAGGGGCGCTCGGGTGAAAAACTGTTTTTT
V gene: TRBV15; D gene: NA; J gene: TRBJ2-5; clone size: NA; CDR3 protein: CATSRDKGQETQYF; CDR3 DNA: TGTGCCACCAGCAGAGATAAGGGGCAAGAGACCCAGTACTTC
V gene: TRBV4-2; D gene: TRBD1; J gene: TRBJ1-2; clone size: NA; CDR3 protein: CASSLRPLGGFDGYTF; CDR3 DNA: TGTGCCAGCAGCCTCCGTCCCCTAGGGGGCTTTGATGGCTACACCTTC
V gene: TRBV5-1; D gene: NA; J gene: TRBJ2-2; clone size: NA; CDR3 protein: CASSLLPNTNTGELFF; CDR3 DNA: TGCGCCAGCAGCTTACTACCAAACACGAACACCGGGGAGCTGTTTTTT
V gene: TRBV18; D gene: NA; J gene: TRBJ1-1; clone size: NA; CDR3 protein: CASSLWSGGAFF; CDR3 DNA: TGTGCCAGCTCACTTTGGTCCGGGGGAGCTTTCTTT
V gene: TRBV5-4; D gene: NA; J gene: TRBJ2-3; clone size: NA; CDR3 protein: CASSLGRGTDTQYF; CDR3 DNA: TGTGCCAGCAGCCTAGGCCGGGGGACAGATACGCAGTATTTT
V gene: TRBV7-6; D gene: TRBD2; J gene: TRBJ2-5; clone size: NA; CDR3 protein: CASSPVAGAAETQYF; CDR3 DNA: TGTGCCAGCAGCCCAGTAGCGGGGGCGGCGGAGACCCAGTACTTC
V gene: TRBV9; D gene: NA; J gene: TRBJ2-2; clone size: NA; CDR3 protein: CASSSNTGELFF; CDR3 DNA: TGTGCCAGCAGCTCAAACACCGGGGAGCTGTTTTTT
V gene: TRBV28; D gene: TRBD2; J gene: TRBJ2-7; clone size: NA; CDR3 protein: CASSTLAGDYEQYF; CDR3 DNA: TGTGCCAGCAGTACACTAGCGGGAGACTACGAGCAGTACTTC
V gene: TRBV11-2; D gene: NA; J gene: TRBJ1-2; clone size: NA; CDR3 protein: CASSLDRTYGYTF; CDR3 DNA: TGTGCCAGCAGCTTAGACAGGACATATGGCTACACCTTC
V gene: TRBV7-6; D gene: NA; J gene: TRBJ2-1; clone size: NA; CDR3 protein: CASSSTTRKKPNEQFF; CDR3 DNA: TGTGCCAGCAGCTCCACTACTAGAAAAAAACCGAATGAGCAGTTCTTC
V gene: TRBV5-1; D gene: TRBD1; J gene: TRBJ1-3; clone size: NA; CDR3 protein: CASSLQGPSAGNTIYF; CDR3 DNA: TGCGCCAGCAGCTTACAGGGGCCCTCGGCGGGAAACACCATATATTTT
V gene: TRBV7-9; D gene: NA; J gene: TRBJ1-2; clone size: NA; CDR3 protein: CASSLEPVGTGYGYTF; CDR3 DNA: TGTGCCAGCAGCTTGGAACCGGTTGGCACAGGCTATGGCTACACCTTC
V gene: TRBV18; D gene: NA; J gene: TRBJ1-1; clone size: NA; CDR3 protein: CASSTGNTEAFF; CDR3 DNA: TGTGCCAGCTCAACAGGGAACACTGAAGCTTTCTTT
V gene: TRBV5-1; D gene: TRBD1; J gene: TRBJ2-7; clone size: NA; CDR3 protein: CASSSPDRAEQYF; CDR3 DNA: TGCGCCAGCAGCTCTCCGGACAGGGCCGAGCAGTACTTC
V gene: TRBV27; D gene: NA; J gene: TRBJ1-5; clone size: NA; CDR3 protein: CASSFGGFNQPQHF; CDR3 DNA: TGTGCCAGCAGTTTCGGAGGGTTCAATCAGCCCCAGCATTTT
V gene: TRBV19; D gene: NA; J gene: TRBJ1-5; clone size: NA; CDR3 protein: CASSHLGLDYSNQPQHF; CDR3 DNA: TGTGCCAGTAGTCATCTGGGCCTTGACTATAGCAATCAGCCCCAGCATTTT
V gene: TRBV7-6; D gene: TRBD1; J gene: TRBJ2-7; clone size: NA; CDR3 protein: CASSAGQGPSYEQYF; CDR3 DNA: TGTGCCAGCAGCGCCGGACAGGGCCCCTCCTACGAGCAGTACTTC